The next 24 T cell receptor beta chains were all read from a single sample in a study of T cell responses to AZD1222 COVID-19 vaccine. Some clones are missing from TCRdb's copy, which holds only in-frame ones; the method was immunoSEQ multiplex PCR. Here the sample spans roughly 100,000 clones, 85% to 90% being singletons. Sequencing used peripheral blood, obtained 28 days after the second AZD1222 dose. These receptors all stem from an adult who received the AZD1222 COVID-19 vaccine.

The chain joins TRBV10-1 to TRBJ1-4; maybe TRBD1 (5 bases). V was clipped by 4 bases and J by 5 bases, with 14 bases between them. Germline V lookup: CDR1 WNHNN, CDR2 SYGVQD (reference sequence). The CDR3 loop spans 15 amino acids. CDR3 amino acids: CASSAEGLANEKLFF. The CDR3 DNA sequence: TGCGCCAGCAGTGCGGAGGGGTTAGCGAATGAAAAACTGTTTTTT.

V is TRBV5-4 and J is TRBJ2-7, with a weak D call TRBD2 (7 bases). Trimming shortened V by 0 bases and J by 5 bases, and 12 bases separated the two germline ends. The germline CDR1 and CDR2 sequences are SGHNT and YYREEE (reference sequence). There are 14 residues in the CDR3. Written as DNA, the CDR3 is TGTGCCAGCAGCTTGGTGGCGGGGGCGGACGAGCAGTACTTC. This sequence encodes CASSLVAGADEQYF.

V gene TRBV15 combines with J gene TRBJ1-1, with D uncertain. Trimming took 0 bases from V and 3 from J, leaving 8 bases between them. CDR3 length: 14 amino acids. Germline V gene data show CDR1 as LNHNV and CDR2 as YYDKDF (reference sequence). The CDR3 nucleotides are TGTGCCACCAGCAGAGATTACACGGACACTGAAGCTTTCTTT. Its protein product is CATSRDYTDTEAFF.

The genes are TRBV7-6 and TRBJ2-7, with 8 bases matching TRBD1. The CDR3 length is 14 residues. In germline, CDR1 is SGHVS, CDR2 FNYEAQ. The V gene end was trimmed by 3 bases and the J gene end by 5 bases; junction bases not matched to a gene: 6. This chain's CDR3 is CASSFTGGGDEQYF. The CDR3 nucleotides are TGTGCCAGCAGCTTTACAGGGGGAGGCGACGAGCAGTACTTC.

The CDR3: CASSLGGGYEQYF. CDR3 nucleotides: TGTGCCAGCAGCTTAGGAGGGGGCTACGAGCAGTACTTC. V is TRBV5-4 and J is TRBJ2-7, with D possibly being TRBD1 or TRBD2 (6 bases each). There are 13 residues in the CDR3. CDR1 and CDR2 (germline): SGHNT, YYREEE (reference sequence). V was shortened by 2 bases and J by 3 bases, with 9 bases between the two germline ends.

The chain is built from TRBV18 and TRBJ2-3; D possibly corresponds to TRBD1 (5 bases). V was trimmed by 3 bases and J by 3 bases, leaving 7 bases between them. The CDR3 is 13 amino acids. Germline assignment: CDR1 KGHSH and CDR2 LQKENI. The CDR3 here is CASSPQGTDTQYF. CDR3 coding DNA: TGTGCCAGCTCACCGCAGGGAACAGATACGCAGTATTTT.

J is TRBJ1-2 and V is TRBV28; TRBD1 matches at 10 bases. The V and J ends lost 2 bases and 1 base, in that order; junction bases with no gene match: 13. The CDR3 has 19 amino acids. The germline CDR1 and CDR2 sequences are MDHEN and SYDVKM. CDR3 nucleotide sequence: TGTGCCAGCAGTTTAAATGGGGCCGGGACAGGGGCGATTAACTATGGCTACACCTTC. This translates into CASSLNGAGTGAINYGYTF.

The chain has TRBV19 and TRBJ1-6; 7 nucleotides agree with TRBD1. The CDR3 consists of 16 residues. Germline-derived CDR1 and CDR2 are LNHDA and SQIVND (reference sequence). Trimming removed 4 bases from V and 7 bases from J; junction bases left unmatched: 10. The CDR3 bases are TGTGCCAGTAGTACGAGACCGACAGGGACCAATTCACCCCTCCACTTT. It translates to CASSTRPTGTNSPLHF. The full variable domain, completed using reference TRBV19 and TRBJ1-6, is DGGITQSPKYLFRKEGQNVTLSCEQNLNHDAMYWYRQDPGQGLRLIYYSQIVNDFQKGDIAEGYSVSREKKESFPLTVTSAQKNPTAFYLCASSTRPTGTNSPLHFGNGTRLTVT.

This chain connects TRBV6-2 or TRBV6-3 to TRBJ2-1; either TRBD1 or TRBD2 may supply D (6 bases each). CDR1 and CDR2 (germline): MNHEY, SVGEGT. V was cut by 2 bases and J by 8 bases, with 16 bases left in between. The CDR3 runs 15 residues. CDR3 protein: CASSYVGVRGDEQFF. DNA for the CDR3: TGTGCCAGCAGTTACGTGGGAGTAAGGGGGGATGAGCAGTTCTTC.

The CDR3 reads CASSVGRQETQYF. CDR3 DNA: TGTGCCAGCAGCGTAGGACGGCAAGAGACCCAGTACTTC. The rearrangement joins TRBV5-8 to TRBJ2-5; D is unclear. The CDR3 loop spans 13 amino acids. The V gene's germline CDR1 is SGHTS and CDR2 YDEGEE. Trimming shortened V by 4 bases and J by 2 bases, and 9 bases separated the two germline ends. Looking up the rest from reference TRBV5-8 and TRBJ2-5 gives the full variable domain: EAGVTQSPTHLIKTRGQQATLRCSPISGHTSVYWYQQALGLGLQFLLWYDEGEERNRGNFPPRFSGRQFPNYSSELNVNALELEDSALYLCASSVGRQETQYFGPGTRLLVL.

The chain uses TRBV18 and TRBJ1-5; D unresolved. Per germline, CDR1 KGHSH and CDR2 LQKENI. Deletions cut 3 bases from V and 2 bases from J, with 8 bases between. This CDR3 has 14 amino acids. The CDR3 is CASSPGGGNQPQHF. CDR3 coding DNA: TGTGCCAGCTCACCGGGAGGAGGCAATCAGCCCCAGCATTTT.

The chain combines TRBV19 with TRBJ2-1; D is tentatively TRBD1 or TRBD2 (6 bases each). V shed 3 bases and J shed 7 bases, with 13 bases lying between them. Germline values: CDR1 LNHDA, CDR2 SQIVND (reference sequence). There are 14 residues in the CDR3. CDR3 in amino acids: CASSITGRSNEQFF. CDR3 in DNA: TGTGCCAGTAGTATCACAGGGAGGTCAAATGAGCAGTTCTTC.

The gene calls are TRBV6-6 and TRBJ2-7; D not certain. Trimming stripped 0 bases from V and 3 bases from J, with 9 bases between. The germline V gene has CDR1 MNHNY and CDR2 SVGAGI (reference sequence). This CDR3 comprises 14 residues. DNA of the CDR3: TGTGCCAGCAGTTACTCGATATTAGGCTACGAGCAGTACTTC. Protein sequence: CASSYSILGYEQYF.

This chain uses TRBV13 with TRBJ2-7; 7 bases align to TRBD2. Germline loops: CDR1 PRHDT, CDR2 FYEKMQ (reference sequence). V trimming: 5 bases; J trimming: 6 bases; junction bases outside the gene matches: 7. The CDR3 runs 13 residues. In nucleotides, the CDR3 is TGTGCCAGCAGCCTTGGGAGGGCGGGCGAGCAGTACTTC. Protein product: CASSLGRAGEQYF.

The V gene is TRBV19, the J gene TRBJ2-5; tentative D call: TRBD2 (7 bases). Germline CDR1 and CDR2: LNHDA and SQIVND (reference sequence). V was shortened by 6 bases and J by 4 bases, with 12 bases between the two germline ends. The CDR3 extends over 13 amino acids. The CDR3 loop reads CASRQGGRETQYF. In nucleotides, the CDR3 is TGTGCCAGTAGACAGGGAGGGAGAGAGACCCAGTACTTC.

This clone was observed a single time. The chain is built from TRBV6-5 and TRBJ1-2; TRBD1 agrees at 10 bases. The CDR3 is made up of 13 amino acids. The trim removed 6 bases at V and 6 bases at J, leaving 4 bases unmatched. Germline CDR1 and CDR2: MNHEY and SVGAGI. The CDR3 protein is CASRTGGADGYTF. CDR3 DNA sequence: TGTGCCAGCAGGACAGGGGGCGCGGATGGCTACACCTTC.

The V gene is TRBV19, the J gene TRBJ1-1; weak D call: TRBD1 (5 bases). CDR1 and CDR2 from the germline V gene are LNHDA and SQIVND (reference sequence). V dropped 7 bases and J dropped 5 bases, with 14 bases sitting between them. The CDR3 covers 13 residues. The CDR3 DNA sequence: TGTGCCAGTAAACCCGGGACGGGGACTGAAGCTTTCTTT. It specifies CASKPGTGTEAFF. The full variable domain, with the rest looked up from reference TRBV19 and TRBJ1-1, is DGGITQSPKYLFRKEGQNVTLSCEQNLNHDAMYWYRQDPGQGLRLIYYSQIVNDFQKGDIAEGYSVSREKKESFPLTVTSAQKNPTAFYLCASKPGTGTEAFFGQGTRLTVV.

The rearrangement links TRBV9 to TRBJ2-2, with TRBD1 identical over 9 bases. J gave up 7 bases and V 1 base, and 8 bases lay outside the gene matches. The CDR3 extends over 16 amino acids. Per germline, CDR1 SGDLS and CDR2 YYNGEE. The CDR3 region has the DNA TGTGCCAGCAGCGTATCCGGGACAGGGAATTTCGGGGAGCTGTTTTTT. It codes for CASSVSGTGNFGELFF.

The chain has TRBV2 and TRBJ2-1; 7 bases are a match to TRBD2. The ends lost 4 bases at V and 7 bases at J; junction bases unmatched: 4. Germline CDR1 is SNHLY and CDR2 is FYNNEI. The CDR3 extends over 13 amino acids. CDR3 coding DNA: TGTGCCAGCAGTGGGACTAGGTGGAATGAGCAGTTCTTC. It codes for CASSGTRWNEQFF.

The chain combines TRBV21-1 with TRBJ2-7; the table's D call of TRBD2 was not tested on the DNA. TRBV21-1 is a listed pseudogene. The CDR3 contains 10 residues. As DNA, the CDR3 is TGTGCCAGCCGCCGGGAAAAGCAGTACTTC. The encoded protein is CASRREKQYF.

This clone was found once. J is TRBJ1-2 and V is TRBV5-1; TRBD1 agrees at 7 bases. Germline V gene lookup returns CDR1 SGHRS and CDR2 YFSETQ. The CDR3 consists of 14 residues. V was pared by 0 bases and J by 2 bases, with 1 base of the junction left unmatched. As DNA, the CDR3 is TGCGCCAGCAGCTTGGAGACAGGGAACTATGGCTACACCTTC. Its protein is CASSLETGNYGYTF.

The chain combines TRBV19 with TRBJ1-3, with D uncertain. Trimming stripped 5 bases from V and 0 bases from J, with 11 bases between. From germline, CDR1 is LNHDA and CDR2 SQIVND (reference sequence). The CDR3 is made up of 15 amino acids. CDR3 bases: TGTGCCAGTAGTGAGACTCGCAGCTCTGGAAACACCATATATTTT. This translates into CASSETRSSGNTIYF. Supplemented by reference TRBV19 and TRBJ1-3, the full variable domain reads DGGITQSPKYLFRKEGQNVTLSCEQNLNHDAMYWYRQDPGQGLRLIYYSQIVNDFQKGDIAEGYSVSREKKESFPLTVTSAQKNPTAFYLCASSETRSSGNTIYFGEGSWLTVV.

The rearrangement links TRBV11-2 to TRBJ1-1; no firm D call. The CDR3 spans 14 residues. Germline assignment: CDR1 SGHAT and CDR2 FQNNGV. V dropped 1 base and J dropped 5 bases, with 11 bases sitting between them. Here the CDR3 DNA reads TGTGCCAGCAGCTTAGGAGGTGTGGGAACTGAAGCTTTCTTT. Translation gives CASSLGGVGTEAFF.

The gene calls are TRBV4-1 and TRBJ1-1; D gene unclear. The CDR3 is 15 amino acids. The V end was cut by 0 bases, the J end by 0 bases, with 8 bases between. The germline V gene has CDR1 MGHRA and CDR2 YSYEKL. The CDR3 bases are TGCGCCAGCAGCCAAGACGCCGGGGTGAACACTGAAGCTTTCTTT. Its protein is CASSQDAGVNTEAFF.